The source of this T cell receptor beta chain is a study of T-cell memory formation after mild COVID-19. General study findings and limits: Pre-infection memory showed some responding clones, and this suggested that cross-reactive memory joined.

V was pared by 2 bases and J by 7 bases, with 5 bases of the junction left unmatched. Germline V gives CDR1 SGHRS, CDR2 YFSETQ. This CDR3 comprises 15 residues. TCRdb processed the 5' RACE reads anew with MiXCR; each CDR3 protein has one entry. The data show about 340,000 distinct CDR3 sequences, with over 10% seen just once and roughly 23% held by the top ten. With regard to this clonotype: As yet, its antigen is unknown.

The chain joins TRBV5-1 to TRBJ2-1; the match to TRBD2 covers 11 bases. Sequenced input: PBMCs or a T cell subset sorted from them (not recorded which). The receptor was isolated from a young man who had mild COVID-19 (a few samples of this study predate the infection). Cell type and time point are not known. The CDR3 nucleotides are TGCGCCAGCAGCTTTAGCGGGGGGGCCGTTAATGAGCAGTTCTTC. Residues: CASSFSGGAVNEQFF.